This T cell receptor (beta chain) was obtained from a study of T-cell memory formation after mild COVID-19 (dated by TCRdb to the early 2020s). With regard to the full study: TCR sequence clusters from the two donors were largely donor specific. In two donors, T-cell clones that expanded and contracted after mild COVID-19 were tracked by sequencing TCRalpha and TCRbeta repertoires over time. Two young, previously healthy adult volunteers, one female and one male, were included in the cohort.

Overall results and qualifications from the work: SARS-CoV-2 specificity of the second-wave clones peaking on day 37 was not confirmed. The study included only a couple of mild cases, and larger cohorts that include severe cases with pre-infection samples were judged to be necessary. Balanced CD4/CD8 phenotypes were observed for clones contracting from day 15 to 85, whereas a bias towards CD4+ was observed for a second wave of clones expanding from day 15 to 37. Contracting CD4+ clones turned up mainly in the CM and EM memory subsets, whereas EMRA was where CD8+ clones were enriched. Some responding clones were found in pre-infection memory, which suggests that pre-existing cross-reactive memory T cells took part in the SARS-CoV-2 response.

Between the V and J ends, shortened by 1 base and 0 bases respectively, the junction contains 9 bases. Spanning cysteine to phenylalanine, the CDR3 consists of 15 amino acids. Only the CDR3 DNA stays, 45 bases, in frame from base 1. Per the germline V gene (reference sequence), SEHNR is the CDR1 and FQNEAQ is the CDR2. A few counts support this clonotype. Its binding antigen is unknown. Base qualities are missing; no much larger clone stands one base away. Ficoll-Paque density gradient centrifugation was used to isolate PBMCs. Sequencing was carried out with an Illumina NovaSeq 6000. Using 5'RACE with constant-segment primers, TCRalpha and TCRbeta cDNA libraries were constructed, with sample barcodes and unique molecular identifiers added in the process. Trizol reagent was used to extract RNA from every sample. Libraries were amplified in two PCR steps, with a second sample barcode and Illumina TruSeq adapters added in the second step. The libraries were sequenced on an Illumina NovaSeq using 2 x 150 bp paired-end reads. Turning to the authors' computational methods: With migec v1.2.7, reads were demultiplexed and then collapsed into UMI-guided consensus sequences. Using mixcr v2.1.11, UMI consensuses were aligned to TRA and TRB V and J templates and then assembled into clonotypes. Clonotypes were classified as expanded or contracted when called significant by both edgeR and NoisET, with noise models trained on biological replicates. For edgeR calls, a false discovery rate-adjusted p below 0.01 and a log2 fold-change threshold of 1 were applied. As an exploratory analysis of dynamics, max-normalized trajectories of the 1000 most abundant clonotypes were examined by PCA with hierarchical clustering. The CD4 or CD8 phenotype of responding clones was assigned using the separately sequenced CD4+ and CD8+ repertoires. The public reads were reprocessed in TCRdb via fastp at Q25 and MiXCR, keeping in-frame beta chains. Rows are unified per CDR3 protein, each entry keeping the most common DNA and genes. TCRdb's processing, not the study's, gives the V and J calls here. The sample table lists some 310,000 distinct CDR3 sequences, around a fifth of them with a count of one. Together, the top ten hold roughly a fifth of the sample.

The sequence links TRBV7-9 to TRBJ2-5; the D gene is possibly TRBD2, with 6 bases matching. This clonotype originated in a man between 18 and 29 years old who had mild COVID-19 (a few samples of this study predate the infection). The sample titles of this study are shuffled in the database, so cell type and time point are left out; the donor was told from shared clones. Sequencing was performed on PBMCs or a T cell subset sorted from them (not recorded which). The CDR3 amino acid sequence is: CASSLVGGNQETQYF. In nucleotide form, the sequence is TGTGCCAGCAGCTTAGTCGGCGGGAACCAAGAGACCCAGTACTTC.